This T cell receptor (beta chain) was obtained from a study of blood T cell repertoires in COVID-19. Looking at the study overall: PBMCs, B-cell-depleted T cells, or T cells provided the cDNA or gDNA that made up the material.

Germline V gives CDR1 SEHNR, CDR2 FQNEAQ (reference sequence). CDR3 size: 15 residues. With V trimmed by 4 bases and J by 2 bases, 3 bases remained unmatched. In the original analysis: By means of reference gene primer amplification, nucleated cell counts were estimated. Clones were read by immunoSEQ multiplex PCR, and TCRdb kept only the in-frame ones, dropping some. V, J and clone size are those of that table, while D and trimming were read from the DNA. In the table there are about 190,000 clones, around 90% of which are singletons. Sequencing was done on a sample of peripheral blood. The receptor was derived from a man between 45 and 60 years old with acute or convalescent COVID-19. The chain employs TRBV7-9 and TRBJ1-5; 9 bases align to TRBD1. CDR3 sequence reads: CASSSRTGGNQPQHF. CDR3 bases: TGTGCCAGCAGCTCCCGGACAGGGGGCAATCAGCCCCAGCATTTT.